This record concerns one T cell receptor (beta chain) sequence. This sample stems from a study of control samples from healthy donors and cancer patients. In germline, CDR1 is SQVTM, CDR2 ANQGSEA. V lost 2 bases to trimming and J lost 2 bases; unmatched junction nucleotides: 7. CDR3 size: 15 residues. Produced via immunoSEQ multiplex PCR; TCRdb's table is partial and in-frame only. The sample carries approximately 220,000 clones, around 94% recorded once. The source is a man aged 45 to 65 in good health. The sequenced sample consisted of blood. This chain joins TRBV29-1 and TRBJ2-5, with 8 bases fitting TRBD1. The CDR3 region is CSVEPGTGSQETQYF. Here the CDR3 DNA reads TGCAGCGTTGAACCCGGGACAGGCAGTCAAGAGACCCAGTACTTC. Full variable domain (remainder filled in from reference TRBV29-1 and TRBJ2-5): SAVISQKPSRDICQRGTSLTIQCQVDSQVTMMFWYRQQPGQSLTLIATANQGSEATYESGFVIDKFPISRPNLTFSTLTVSNMSPEDSSIYLCSVEPGTGSQETQYFGPGTRLLVL.